What follows are 30 T cell receptor beta chains derived from one specimen sequenced in a study of T cells in Graves' hyperthyroidism and ophthalmopathy. There were TCR beta CDR3 regions amplified from RNA transcripts. TCR CDR3 regions were first amplified by RT-PCR with HTBI primers. TCRdb re-called the multiplex PCR reads through MiXCR, storing one row per CDR3 protein. Of about 770,000 distinct CDR3 sequences in the sample, around 20% were seen once. Sequencing was carried out using blood. These receptors were obtained from a woman aged 45-65 years with Graves' hyperthyroidism that later progressed to Graves' ophthalmopathy.

The chain links TRBV19 to TRBJ2-2; unclear D gene. Germline CDR1 and CDR2: LNHDA and SQIVND (reference sequence). The CDR3 extends over 14 amino acids. V was pared by 1 base and J by 6 bases, with 9 bases between. The CDR3 loop reads CASSIAGNAGELFF. The CDR3 DNA reads TGTGCCAGTAGTATAGCAGGAAACGCCGGGGAGCTGTTTTTT. Full variable domain (missing parts from reference TRBV19 and TRBJ2-2): DGGITQSPKYLFRKEGQNVTLSCEQNLNHDAMYWYRQDPGQGLRLIYYSQIVNDFQKGDIAEGYSVSREKKESFPLTVTSAQKNPTAFYLCASSIAGNAGELFFGEGSRLTVL.

This clonotype was observed at least ten times. The chain is built from TRBV12-3 or TRBV12-4 and TRBJ2-3, with 10 bases identical to TRBD2. J was trimmed by 4 bases and V by 6 bases; bases with no gene match: 7. The CDR3 covers 15 residues. The CDR3 spells CASSHSGGDPDTQYF. As DNA, the CDR3 is TGTGCCAGCAGCCACAGCGGGGGGGATCCAGATACGCAGTATTTT.

This clonotype was recorded only once. This rearrangement joins TRBV10-3 to TRBJ2-1; the match to TRBD2 covers 9 bases. Losses at the gene ends were 6 bases for V and 9 bases for J; bases not matched to a gene: 3. There are 12 residues in the CDR3. Germline assignment: CDR1 ENHRY and CDR2 SYGVKD. CDR3 DNA: TGTGCCATCAGAGGGACTAGCTCTGAGCAGTTCTTC. It encodes CAIRGTSSEQFF.

This clonotype was seen only a few times. The junction does not match germline at one end; this may be a read error. The genes are TRBV6-1 and TRBJ2-5; TRBD1 matches 7 bases. Germline-derived CDR1 and CDR2 are MNHNS and SASEGT. The CDR3 loop spans 14 amino acids. CDR3 residues: CASREPGQTETQCF. The DNA of the CDR3 is TGTGCCAGCAGAGAGCCGGGACAGACAGAGACCCAGTGCTTC.

The J gene is TRBJ2-3, the V gene TRBV7-9; 9 positions agree with TRBD1. After removal of 6 bases from V and 4 bases from J, the junction contained 8 bases not matched to a gene. CDR1 is SEHNR, CDR2 FQNEAQ, per germline (reference sequence). CDR3 length: 15 amino acids. The CDR3 is CASSPGQGAADTQYF. The DNA of the CDR3 is TGTGCCAGCAGTCCGGGACAGGGCGCGGCAGATACGCAGTATTTT.

This clonotype was detected only a few times. The J gene is TRBJ2-7, the V gene TRBV12-3 or TRBV12-4, with 7 bases that match TRBD2. The CDR3 consists of 15 residues. Germline trimming cut 6 bases from V and 2 bases from J; bases unmatched to any gene: 10. The DNA for the CDR3 is TGTGCCAGCAGCCCTGGGGGGGGAGGAACCTACGAGCAGTACTTC. Translating gives CASSPGGGGTYEQYF.

The genes are TRBV29-1 and TRBJ2-5; D possibly matches TRBD1 or TRBD2 (6 bases each). The V gene's germline CDR1 is SQVTM and CDR2 ANQGSEA. The V end was cut by 5 bases, the J end by 1 base, with 20 bases between. The CDR3 is 16 amino acids. The CDR3 DNA sequence: TGCAGCGTTCCCGGCCCCGGCCGGGGGCTCCAAGAGACCCAGTACTTC. Protein sequence: CSVPGPGRGLQETQYF.

This chain uses TRBV5-8 with TRBJ1-1, with D possibly matching TRBD1 (6 bases). This CDR3 is built from 15 residues. V was cut by 1 base and J by 1 base, with 11 bases left in between. Per germline, CDR1 SGHTS and CDR2 YDEGEE. The DNA of the CDR3 is TGTGCCAGCAGCTTGATGGGGGCGGGGAACACTGAAGCTTTCTTT. Amino acid sequence: CASSLMGAGNTEAFF.

There are many counts of this clonotype. The genes are TRBV7-9 and TRBJ1-1; no clear D. V was clipped by 3 bases and J by 1 base, with 9 bases between them. The germline V gene encodes CDR1 SEHNR and CDR2 FQNEAQ (reference sequence). This CDR3 region has 14 residues. CDR3 in amino acids: CASSLDGPNTEAFF. The CDR3 DNA sequence: TGTGCCAGCAGCTTGGATGGGCCGAACACTGAAGCTTTCTTT.

The V and J genes are TRBV10-3 and TRBJ1-1; 8 bases fit TRBD1. With 4 bases clipped from V and 4 bases from J, the junction kept 5 bases outside the gene matches. This CDR3 is built from 14 residues. Looked up from germline, CDR1 is ENHRY and CDR2 is SYGVKD. The CDR3 nucleotides read TGTGCCATCAGTGCTAGACAGGGGAGCACTGAAGCTTTCTTT. Protein product: CAISARQGSTEAFF.

The chain links TRBV6-5 to TRBJ1-1; no clear D. Trimming left V 0 bases short and J 0 bases short, with 8 bases between. Germline V gives CDR1 MNHEY, CDR2 SVGAGI. The CDR3 has 15 residues. Written as DNA, the CDR3 is TGTGCCAGCAGTTACTCACAGAGATTGAACACTGAAGCTTTCTTT. It codes for CASSYSQRLNTEAFF.

This clonotype appeared many times. The rearrangement uses TRBV11-3 and TRBJ1-1, with 11 bases aligning to TRBD1. There are 16 residues in the CDR3. The ends lost 4 bases at V and 5 bases at J; junction bases unmatched: 9. From germline, CDR1 is SGHNT and CDR2 YENEEA. The CDR3 bases are TGTGCCAGCAGCTCCGGACAGGGGGCGTCTTATACTGAAGCTTTCTTT. Amino acids: CASSSGQGASYTEAFF.

A note on this clonotype: The CDR3 does not end in the conserved phenylalanine or tryptophan, so this is likely a read error. The V and J genes are TRBV12-3 or TRBV12-4 and TRBJ1-2; no reliable D call. Trimming cost V 7 bases and J 2 bases, with 11 bases left between them. This CDR3 region has 13 residues. The CDR3 sequence is CASMRTVNYGYTS. For the CDR3, the DNA is TGTGCCAGCATGAGGACGGTCAACTATGGCTACACCTCC.

The chain joins TRBV12-3 or TRBV12-4 to TRBJ2-3; the D gene is possibly TRBD2 (6 bases). The V and J ends lost 3 bases and 1 base respectively, with 14 bases between them. The CDR3 has 16 residues. CDR3 amino acids: CASSLVGGLGTDTQYF. The CDR3 region has the DNA TGTGCCAGCAGTTTGGTGGGGGGACTGGGCACAGATACGCAGTATTTT.

This clonotype was observed at least ten times. CDR3 nucleotides: TGCAGTGCTAGGACAACGAGCTACGAGCAGTACTTC. Protein: CSARTTSYEQYF. The chain links TRBV20-1 to TRBJ2-7, with unresolved D. V was pared by 3 bases and J by 3 bases, with 9 bases between. Germline V gene data show CDR1 as DFQATT and CDR2 as SNEGSKA (reference sequence). The CDR3 is made up of 12 amino acids.

The CDR3 here is CASSSRTGGGNTIYF. In DNA form, the CDR3 reads TGCGCCAGCAGCTCCCGGACAGGGGGAGGAAACACCATATATTTT. The rearrangement uses TRBV5-1 and TRBJ1-3, with TRBD1 identical over 10 bases. Germline lookup yields CDR1 SGHRS and CDR2 YFSETQ. J lost 4 bases, V lost 3 bases, and 4 bases had no gene match. The CDR3 covers 15 residues.

The rearrangement links TRBV7-9 to TRBJ2-3, with 9 positions matching TRBD1. This CDR3 contains 16 residues. Per germline, CDR1 SEHNR and CDR2 FQNEAQ (reference sequence). V was pared by 4 bases and J by 3 bases, with 8 bases of the junction left unmatched. The CDR3 loop is CASSWDREIVTDTQYF. CDR3 coding DNA: TGTGCCAGCAGCTGGGACAGGGAGATAGTAACAGATACGCAGTATTTT.

This clonotype appeared many times. The chain carries TRBV20-1 and TRBJ2-5, with 7 bases that match TRBD2. The CDR3 sequence is 14 residues long. Germline values: CDR1 DFQATT, CDR2 SNEGSKA (reference sequence). The ends lost 3 bases at V and 5 bases at J; junction bases unmatched: 9. CDR3 region: CSASGSGIWETQYF. The CDR3 region has the DNA TGCAGTGCTAGCGGGAGCGGGATTTGGGAGACCCAGTACTTC.

There are a few counts of this clonotype. The rearrangement joins TRBV15 to TRBJ1-1; D is unresolved. V lost 0 bases, J lost 3 bases, and 11 bases lay in between. Looked up from germline, CDR1 is LNHNV and CDR2 is YYDKDF (reference sequence). This CDR3 is built from 15 residues. CDR3: CATSRDLAEHTEAFF. The CDR3 coding sequence is TGTGCCACCAGCAGAGATCTTGCAGAGCACACTGAAGCTTTCTTT.

This clonotype was seen more than once but under ten times. The V gene is TRBV18, the J gene TRBJ2-1; possibly TRBD1 for D (5 bases). V was clipped by 0 bases and J by 0 bases, with 9 bases between them. This CDR3 is 16 amino acids long. Germline V lookup: CDR1 KGHSH, CDR2 LQKENI. In DNA form, the CDR3 reads TGTGCCAGCTCACCACCGGACAAGCGCTCCTACAATGAGCAGTTCTTC. This sequence encodes CASSPPDKRSYNEQFF.

The sample holds many counts of this clonotype. The chain recombines TRBV2 with TRBJ2-1; D may be TRBD2 (6 bases). The CDR3 extends over 15 amino acids. Trimming shortened V by 6 bases and J by 0 bases, and 12 bases separated the two germline ends. Looked up from germline, CDR1 is SNHLY and CDR2 is FYNNEI. In DNA form, the CDR3 reads TGTGCCAGCAGGATCGACGGGAGCTCCTACAATGAGCAGTTCTTC. Its translation is CASRIDGSSYNEQFF. Full variable domain (remainder filled in from reference TRBV2 and TRBJ2-1): EPEVTQTPSHQVTQMGQEVILRCVPISNHLYFYWYRQILGQKVEFLVSFYNNEISEKSEIFDDQFSVERPDGSNFTLKIRSTKLEDSAMYFCASRIDGSSYNEQFFGPGTRLTVL.

This clonotype came up many times. This chain joins TRBV6-1 and TRBJ1-1; D remains ambiguous. The germline V gene has CDR1 MNHNS and CDR2 SASEGT. Trimming cost V 5 bases and J 1 base, with 14 bases left between them. CDR3 size: 15 residues. Here the CDR3 DNA reads TGTGCCAGCAGTCCAATCGACGTGACGAACACTGAAGCTTTCTTT. It specifies CASSPIDVTNTEAFF.

The chain carries TRBV6-1 and TRBJ1-1, with D tentatively TRBD1 (5 bases). The germline V and J ends were trimmed by 10 bases and 3 bases, with 15 bases remaining between them. Per germline, CDR1 MNHNS and CDR2 SASEGT. This CDR3 has 13 amino acids. This CDR3 reads CATPGVGDTEAFF. DNA of the CDR3: TGTGCCACCCCCGGGGTAGGGGACACTGAAGCTTTCTTT.

The chain is built from TRBV6-1 and TRBJ1-5; no firm D call. This CDR3 spans 16 amino acids. V was shortened by 6 bases and J by 0 bases, with 15 bases between the two germline ends. Germline V CDR1 and CDR2: MNHNS, SASEGT. The CDR3 DNA sequence: TGTGCCAGCAGCCCAGGAGGCCCATTTAGCAATCAGCCCCAGCATTTT. Translating it yields CASSPGGPFSNQPQHF.

This clonotype was recorded at least ten times. The chain combines TRBV30 with TRBJ2-7, with D possibly matching TRBD1 (6 bases). Germline-derived CDR1 and CDR2 are GTSNPN and SVGIG (reference sequence). The CDR3 is 12 amino acids. V was shortened by 0 bases and J by 5 bases, with 8 bases between the two germline ends. In nucleotides, the CDR3 is TGTGCCTGGAGTGTCAGGGGAGACGAGCAGTACTTC. Its protein product is CAWSVRGDEQYF.

This clonotype was counted at least ten times. V and J are TRBV30 and TRBJ1-1; TRBD1 might be the D (5 bases). Per germline, CDR1 GTSNPN and CDR2 SVGIG (reference sequence). The CDR3 is made up of 13 amino acids. V lost 1 base and J lost 8, with 14 bases in between. CDR3 loop: CAWSDRSPVEAFF. The CDR3 DNA follows: TGTGCCTGGAGTGACAGGAGCCCGGTGGAAGCTTTCTTT.

V and J are TRBV20-1 and TRBJ2-2; 12 bases line up with TRBD1. The V gene end was trimmed by 0 bases and the J gene end by 6 bases; junction bases not matched to a gene: 5. Per the germline V gene, CDR1 is DFQATT and CDR2 is SNEGSKA (reference sequence). The CDR3 length is 16 residues. The CDR3 loop reads CSARDFGTGGSGELFF. As DNA, the CDR3 is TGCAGTGCTAGAGATTTTGGGACAGGGGGCTCCGGGGAGCTGTTTTTT.

This chain connects TRBV25-1 to TRBJ2-7; the D gene is possibly TRBD1 (6 bases). V was trimmed by 6 bases and J by 1 base, leaving 13 bases between them. The CDR3 sequence is 14 residues long. Germline values: CDR1 MGHDK, CDR2 SYGVNS. The CDR3 nucleotides are TGTGCCAGCAGGGGGGCCGGCGGATCCTACGAGCAGTACTTC. This gives the protein CASRGAGGSYEQYF.

Comment on this clonotype: Because it lacks the conserved phenylalanine or tryptophan at the end, this CDR3 is likely a read error. J is TRBJ2-5 and V is TRBV2; 12 nucleotides align to TRBD1. Germline V gene lookup returns CDR1 SNHLY and CDR2 FYNNEI. The junction had 7 bases not matched to a gene; V was cut back by 6 bases and J by 5 bases. This CDR3 contains 15 residues. CDR3 DNA: TGTGCCAGCAGGCCCGGGACAGGGGGCGGGGAGACCCAGTACCTC. Protein sequence: CASRPGTGGGETQYL.

On this clonotype itself: A much bigger clone sits one base away, suggesting this may be a read error. The V call is TRBV6-1, the J call TRBJ2-3, with D possibly called TRBD1 or TRBD2 (5 bases each). Trimming took off 2 bases at V and 6 bases at J, with 9 bases between the two ends. The germline V gene has CDR1 MNHNS and CDR2 SASEGT. This CDR3 is built from 13 residues. CDR3 sequence reads: CASSERGSDTQYF. CDR3 in DNA: TGTGCCAGCAGTGAACGGGGCTCTGATACGCAGTATTTT.